This T cell receptor beta chain was observed in a study of blood T cells in healthy people across ages (dated by TCRdb to the mid-2010s). Broadly, across the study: In model experiments, template switching captured roughly one uniquely barcoded TCR beta cDNA molecule for every two T cells. To avoid experimental bias, donors of different ages were randomly spread across the sequencing lanes. To track age-related changes in TCR beta repertoire diversity, the study relied on deep sequencing normalized with unique cDNA molecular identifiers. Two additional independent replicas of 1 million unique cDNA reads from the same blood draw were analyzed for two donors (one aged 18 to 29 and one aged 80 or older). The donors were split into four age groups: young (average about 16 years), middle-aged (roughly 39), aged (about 56) and long-lived (approximately 80). Here is what the overall study found, with its caveats: The CMV infection status of donors was not known, potentially confounding age-related changes in expanded clonotypes. The percentage of naive T cells measured by flow cytometry correlated strongly with observed TCR beta diversity. Estimates of total diversity based on one million sequenced T cells were regarded as lower bounds and as underestimates. Compared with the aged group, more naive CD4+ T cells, fewer expanded clones and increased TCR diversity were shown by the long-lived group, suggesting age selection. Because profiling used bulk unsorted PBMCs, naive and antigen-experienced compartments could not be compared conclusively. Observed TCR beta diversity per million T cells fell roughly linearly with age, and a significant reduction was already apparent by age roughly 40.

This clonotype was seen ten or more times. The antigen it recognizes is unknown. Base qualities are not provided; no much larger clone lies one nucleotide away. The donors were some 36 Caucasian individuals from Russia, aged roughly 6 to 100 years, who were systemically healthy. Each donor gave 8 to 10 milliliters of peripheral blood, drawn into EDTA-treated Vacutainer tubes. Ficoll-Paque density-gradient centrifugation was used to isolate PBMCs, with at least 7 million per sample. Total RNA was extracted from PBMCs with Trizol reagent, with at least 6 micrograms obtained per sample. For every donor, an aliquot of PBMCs went through flow cytometry to measure the percentages of naive CD45RAhigh/CD27high T cells. The CDR3 runs 15 amino acids, cysteine and phenylalanine included. The sequence is cut down to CDR3 DNA, 45 bases in frame from base 1. The germline V and J ends show losses of 3 bases and 2 bases respectively, and no gene match explains 1 base of the junction. Taken from the germline V gene, the CDR1 and CDR2 loops are SQVTM and ANQGSEA.

Libraries were constructed by 5' RACE. Sequencing instrument: Illumina HiSeq 2500. A second PCR of about 6 to 11 cycles was run with a J-beta primer mix and a sample-barcoded 5' primer. Each TCR beta cDNA molecule received a unique molecular identifier from a template-switch 5' adaptor carrying 12 random nucleotides. Each sample yielded at least 2.5 million CDR3-containing paired-end reads. All of the RNA was converted into first-strand cDNA using the Mint cDNA synthesis kit, with a TRBC-specific oligonucleotide serving as the primer. Following uracil-DNA glycosylase treatment, a first 18-cycle PCR with universal primers M1SS and BC2_uni_R was performed on all cDNA. Concerning the study's data processing: Each sample was normalized by randomly selecting 1 million high-quality reads, each carrying a distinct molecular identifier. Reads sharing molecular identifiers were discarded rather than binned into consensus sequences. MiTCR, with a Q25 quality threshold and the strictest error-elimination algorithm, was used for CDR3 identification, clonotype clustering and error correction. A nonparametric unseen species model with Euler transformation was used to estimate lower-bound total TCR beta diversity. The public reads were reprocessed in TCRdb via fastp at Q25 and MiXCR, keeping in-frame beta chains. Rows with one shared CDR3 protein collapse into an entry with the most common genes and DNA. The V and J calls come from TCRdb's annotation, not from the publication. The sample table contains 800,000 or so distinct CDR3 sequences; only one count was recorded for less than 60% of them. About a sixth of the sample is taken by the ten largest.

The sequence links TRBV29-1 to TRBJ2-3; 14 central nucleotides agree with TRBD2. This TCR was sampled from a man older than 75 in good health. What was sequenced was blood. The DNA is TGCAGCGTTGAGGGACTAGCGGGGGTCACAGATACGCAGTATTTT. Its product reads: CSVEGLAGVTDTQYF.